A selection of T cell receptor beta chains follows, all from one sample in a study of beta chain features in type 1 diabetes. Produced via immunoSEQ multiplex PCR; TCRdb's table is partial and in-frame only. Found here are just over 600,000 clones, 15% of them singletons; the top ten hold approximately 0.087%. The sequencing input was naive CD4+ T cells from blood. The receptors shown here come from a man in his late teens or twenties in good health. CDR3s include the opening cysteine and the closing phenylalanine or tryptophan. Each record gives: CDR3 length, D gene, V gene, J gene, clone size, CDR3 DNA, CDR3 protein. D genes are given only for firm matches. Some rows mark clone size as missing; the rest say once, few, many or name a class of expanded clone.

len: 13; d_gene: -; v_gene: TRBV6-5; j_gene: TRBJ2-5; abundance: -; CDR3nt: TGTGCCAGCAGGCTTCGTGGGGGAGAGACCCAGTACTTC; CDR3aa: CASRLRGGETQYF
len: 15; d_gene: -; v_gene: TRBV11-2; j_gene: TRBJ2-7; abundance: -; CDR3nt: TGTGCCAGCAGCTTAGCGGCGGGACAGAGATACGAGCAGTACTTC; CDR3aa: CASSLAAGQRYEQYF
len: 13; d_gene: -; v_gene: TRBV6-5; j_gene: TRBJ2-7; abundance: -; CDR3nt: TGTGCCAGCAGTTACAGACAGTCCTACGAGCAGTACTTC; CDR3aa: CASSYRQSYEQYF
len: 16; d_gene: -; v_gene: TRBV7-2; j_gene: TRBJ2-6; abundance: few; CDR3nt: TGTGCCAGCACAAACCTTGCGGTCTCTGGGGCCAACGTCCTGACTTTC; CDR3aa: CASTNLAVSGANVLTF
len: 16; d_gene: -; v_gene: TRBV6-5; j_gene: TRBJ2-3; abundance: few; CDR3nt: TGTGCCAGCAGTTACGCCAGGGGTGGAGATACAGATACGCAGTATTTT; CDR3aa: CASSYARGGDTDTQYF
len: 12; d_gene: TRBD1; v_gene: TRBV10-3; j_gene: TRBJ2-5; abundance: -; CDR3nt: TGTGCCTTACGGGACAGTCAAGAGACCCAGTACTTC; CDR3aa: CALRDSQETQYF
len: 14; d_gene: -; v_gene: TRBV6-5; j_gene: TRBJ2-7; abundance: -; CDR3nt: TGTGCCAGCAGTCACCAGACAGGCAGCGACGAGCAGTACTTC; CDR3aa: CASSHQTGSDEQYF
len: 12; d_gene: -; v_gene: TRBV7-2; j_gene: TRBJ2-7; abundance: -; CDR3nt: TGTGCCAGCAGCTTAGAGGCCCACGAGCAGTACTTC; CDR3aa: CASSLEAHEQYF
len: 14; d_gene: -; v_gene: TRBV7-3; j_gene: TRBJ2-7; abundance: -; CDR3nt: TGTGCCAGCAGCTTAAAAGGATTTCCCTACGAGCAGTACTTC; CDR3aa: CASSLKGFPYEQYF
len: 14; d_gene: TRBD1; v_gene: TRBV5-1; j_gene: TRBJ2-6; abundance: few; CDR3nt: TGCGCCAGCAGCCCGGACAGGGGGGCCAACGTCCTGACTTTC; CDR3aa: CASSPDRGANVLTF
len: 15; d_gene: -; v_gene: TRBV10-3; j_gene: TRBJ1-1; abundance: few; CDR3nt: TGTGCCATCAGTGAGCCTAGAACCAGGGTCACTGAAGCTTTCTTT; CDR3aa: CAISEPRTRVTEAFF
len: 13; d_gene: -; v_gene: TRBV18; j_gene: TRBJ1-5; abundance: -; CDR3nt: TGTGCCAGCTCCCCCGACCCGAGTCAGCCCCAGCATTTT; CDR3aa: CASSPDPSQPQHF
len: 16; d_gene: -; v_gene: TRBV5-5; j_gene: TRBJ1-6; abundance: -; CDR3nt: TGTGCCAGCAGCCCCATAACGAGTACCTATAATTCACCCCTCCACTTT; CDR3aa: CASSPITSTYNSPLHF
len: 16; d_gene: TRBD1; v_gene: TRBV5-1; j_gene: TRBJ1-4; abundance: -; CDR3nt: TGCGCCAGCAGCTTCGGCCGGACAGGGGGGAAGGAAAAACTGTTTTTT; CDR3aa: CASSFGRTGGKEKLFF
len: 14; d_gene: -; v_gene: TRBV5-4; j_gene: TRBJ1-2; abundance: -; CDR3nt: TGTGCCAGCAGCTTCTTATCCGAGAACTATGGCTACACCTTC; CDR3aa: CASSFLSENYGYTF
len: 17; d_gene: -; v_gene: TRBV4-2; j_gene: TRBJ2-5; abundance: few; CDR3nt: TGTGCCAGCAGCCAAGAGAGCCTGTTGGGGTCCCAAGAGACCCAGTACTTC; CDR3aa: CASSQESLLGSQETQYF
len: 15; d_gene: -; v_gene: TRBV7-9; j_gene: TRBJ1-6; abundance: few; CDR3nt: TGTGCCAGCAGCTCCACCGGTGTTTTGAATTCACCCCTCCACTTT; CDR3aa: CASSSTGVLNSPLHF
len: 12; d_gene: TRBD1; v_gene: TRBV29-1; j_gene: TRBJ1-2; abundance: -; CDR3nt: TGCAGCGTCCTCGACAGGGAAATCGACTACACCTTC; CDR3aa: CSVLDREIDYTF
len: 15; d_gene: TRBD1; v_gene: TRBV9; j_gene: TRBJ1-1; abundance: -; CDR3nt: TGTGCCAGCAGCGTCGTAGGACAGGGTGACACTGAAGCTTTCTTT; CDR3aa: CASSVVGQGDTEAFF
len: 16; d_gene: -; v_gene: TRBV13; j_gene: TRBJ1-3; abundance: -; CDR3nt: TGTGCCAGCAGCGTTTGGACGTTCTCCTCTGGAAACACCACATATTTT; CDR3aa: CASSVWTFSSGNTTYF
len: 13; d_gene: -; v_gene: TRBV5-1; j_gene: TRBJ1-2; abundance: -; CDR3nt: TGCGCCAGCAGCTTGCCTGCCAACTATGGCTACACCTTC; CDR3aa: CASSLPANYGYTF
len: 15; d_gene: TRBD2; v_gene: TRBV5-1; j_gene: TRBJ2-7; abundance: few; CDR3nt: TGCGCCAGCAGCGAGGTGGGGGGGACCGCCTACGAGCAGTACTTC; CDR3aa: CASSEVGGTAYEQYF
len: 16; d_gene: -; v_gene: TRBV7-3; j_gene: TRBJ2-3; abundance: few; CDR3nt: TGTGCCAGCAGCTTAAATTCGTGGTATTACACAGATACGCAGTATTTT; CDR3aa: CASSLNSWYYTDTQYF
len: 15; d_gene: TRBD1; v_gene: TRBV7-3; j_gene: TRBJ2-1; abundance: few; CDR3nt: TGTGCCAGCAGCTTAGTTGAGGGGGCGTGGTATGAGCAGTTCTTC; CDR3aa: CASSLVEGAWYEQFF
len: 15; d_gene: TRBD2; v_gene: TRBV27; j_gene: TRBJ2-7; abundance: few; CDR3nt: TGTGCCAGCAGCTCCCTGGGGCGGGAGAGGAACGAGCAGTACTTC; CDR3aa: CASSSLGRERNEQYF
len: 19; d_gene: -; v_gene: TRBV7-2; j_gene: TRBJ1-4; abundance: few; CDR3nt: TGTGCCAGCAGACGGGACAACGGCTTATTAGGGTGGAGTAATGAAAAACTGTTTTTT; CDR3aa: CASRRDNGLLGWSNEKLFF
len: 17; d_gene: -; v_gene: TRBV5-1; j_gene: TRBJ2-1; abundance: few; CDR3nt: TGCGCCAGCAGCTGGACCTCCCAGAGGGGGGCCTACAATGAGCAGTTCTTC; CDR3aa: CASSWTSQRGAYNEQFF
len: 14; d_gene: -; v_gene: TRBV29-1; j_gene: TRBJ2-7; abundance: -; CDR3nt: TGCAGCGTTGACCGCCAGGGAACACCCTACGAGCAGTACTTC; CDR3aa: CSVDRQGTPYEQYF
len: 12; d_gene: -; v_gene: TRBV18; j_gene: TRBJ2-7; abundance: few; CDR3nt: TGTGCCAGCTCACTTGGACCGACCGCGGAGTACTTC; CDR3aa: CASSLGPTAEYF
len: 14; d_gene: -; v_gene: TRBV7-3; j_gene: TRBJ2-5; abundance: few; CDR3nt: TGTGCCAGCAGCTTAACCTGGGGACAAGAGACCCAGTACTTC; CDR3aa: CASSLTWGQETQYF
len: 14; d_gene: TRBD1; v_gene: TRBV18; j_gene: TRBJ2-7; abundance: few; CDR3nt: TGTGCCAGCTCACCACGGCAGGGGGTCTACGAGCAGTACTTC; CDR3aa: CASSPRQGVYEQYF
len: 13; d_gene: -; v_gene: TRBV30; j_gene: TRBJ2-2; abundance: few; CDR3nt: TGTGCCTGGAGGGTCGGAGGGAGCGGGGAGCTGTTTTTT; CDR3aa: CAWRVGGSGELFF
len: 15; d_gene: -; v_gene: TRBV4-2; j_gene: TRBJ1-2; abundance: -; CDR3nt: TGTGCCAGCAGCTTGGGCCGGGACCGAAACTATGGCTACACCTTC; CDR3aa: CASSLGRDRNYGYTF
len: 17; d_gene: -; v_gene: TRBV9; j_gene: TRBJ1-6; abundance: few; CDR3nt: TGTGCCAGCAGCGTTGGACACCGAAGAGGGGAAGGTTCACCCCTCCACTTT; CDR3aa: CASSVGHRRGEGSPLHF
len: 12; d_gene: -; v_gene: TRBV7-3; j_gene: TRBJ2-2; abundance: few; CDR3nt: TGTGCCAGCAGGCCCGGGACCGGGGAGCTGTTTTTT; CDR3aa: CASRPGTGELFF
len: 15; d_gene: -; v_gene: TRBV18; j_gene: TRBJ1-1; abundance: few; CDR3nt: TGTGCCAGCTCAACACAGTCGACAGGTAACACTGAAGCTTTCTTT; CDR3aa: CASSTQSTGNTEAFF
len: 16; d_gene: -; v_gene: TRBV6-5; j_gene: TRBJ2-7; abundance: -; CDR3nt: TGTGCCAGCAGTTACTCCAGGTCAGGGACCTCGTACGAGCAGTACTTC; CDR3aa: CASSYSRSGTSYEQYF
len: 15; d_gene: -; v_gene: TRBV29-1; j_gene: TRBJ2-3; abundance: -; CDR3nt: TGCAGCGTTGAAGATCGAGCCCTTCGCCCGGATACGCAGTATTTT; CDR3aa: CSVEDRALRPDTQYF
len: 11; d_gene: -; v_gene: TRBV2; j_gene: TRBJ2-1; abundance: few; CDR3nt: TGTGCCAGCACTGAGACAGTGCAGGGGTTCTTC; CDR3aa: CASTETVQGFF
len: 16; d_gene: -; v_gene: TRBV9; j_gene: TRBJ1-2; abundance: once; CDR3nt: TGTGCCAGCAGCGTAGCCCCTGGACAGTTAAACTATGGCTACACCTTC; CDR3aa: CASSVAPGQLNYGYTF